A single sample gave rise to the 21 T cell receptor beta chains below, sequenced in a study of T cell repertoires in aging, cancer and after chemotherapy. TRB rearrangements spanning V, D and J were amplified using mixed TRB-A/B primers. MiXCR was run by TCRdb on the multiplex PCR reads, yielding one entry per CDR3 protein. The sample lists about 11,000 distinct CDR3 sequences, more than 35% occurring once. Amplification of TCR beta used genomic DNA extracted from peripheral blood. The sequenced sample consisted of blood. The origin of the receptors is a human donor in good health.

This rearrangement joins TRBV30 to TRBJ2-3; 12 bases fit TRBD2. The germline CDR1 and CDR2 sequences are GTSNPN and SVGIG (reference sequence). This CDR3 is 14 amino acids long. The J segment lost 8 bases and the V segment lost 5 bases, leaving 8 bases of the junction unmatched. The CDR3: CAWVPSGRAFTQYF. CDR3 nucleotide sequence: TGTGCCTGGGTCCCTAGCGGGAGGGCCTTTACGCAGTATTTT.

This chain joins TRBV4-1 and TRBJ2-5; D is tentatively TRBD1 or TRBD2 (6 bases each). Trimming took off 4 bases at V and 4 bases at J, with 16 bases between the two ends. The CDR3 loop spans 15 amino acids. Per the germline V gene, CDR1 is MGHRA and CDR2 is YSYEKL. The CDR3 reads CASSLSSGGLETQYF. As DNA, the CDR3 is TGCGCCAGCAGCCTCTCGAGTGGGGGGCTAGAGACCCAGTACTTC.

The chain employs TRBV7-2 and TRBJ2-5; possibly TRBD2 for D (5 bases). The CDR3 has 14 amino acids. From germline, CDR1 is SGHTA and CDR2 FQGNSA. Between the trimmed V and J ends, which lost 3 bases and 3 bases, there was a span of 11 bases. The CDR3 nucleotides are TGTGCCAGCAGCTTGGGAGCGACCAAAGAGACCCAGTACTTC. Translating gives CASSLGATKETQYF.

In nucleotides, the CDR3 is TGTGCCAGCAGCCTCCGCCCCGGGCCGGGGGGCACAGATACGCAGTATTTT. Protein product: CASSLRPGPGGTDTQYF. The chain employs TRBV7-2 and TRBJ2-3; a possible D gene is TRBD2 (6 bases). Trimming left V 5 bases short and J 1 base short, with 19 bases between. From germline, CDR1 is SGHTA and CDR2 FQGNSA. The CDR3 sequence is 17 residues long.

This clonotype was counted between two and nine times. The rearrangement joins TRBV28 to TRBJ2-5; 7 bases match TRBD1. This CDR3 contains 16 residues. Germline assignment: CDR1 MDHEN and CDR2 SYDVKM. V lost 6 bases to trimming and J lost 5 bases; unmatched junction nucleotides: 15. Here the CDR3 reads CASSYRADREIETQYF. Written as DNA, the CDR3 is TGTGCCAGCAGCTATCGCGCTGACAGGGAGATTGAGACCCAGTACTTC. Complete variable domain (other parts from reference TRBV28 and TRBJ2-5): DVKVTQSSRYLVKRTGEKVFLECVQDMDHENMFWYRQDPGLGLRLIYFSYDVKMKEKGDIPEGYSVSREKKERFSLILESASTNQTSMYLCASSYRADREIETQYFGPGTRLLVL.

This clonotype was seen a few times. The J gene is TRBJ2-7, the V gene TRBV12-3 or TRBV12-4; the D gene is possibly TRBD1 (5 bases). V lost 5 bases and J lost 2, with 13 bases in between. The CDR3 is 14 residues long. CDR3: CASSPQGSTYEQYF. CDR3 DNA: TGTGCCAGCAGTCCCCAGGGAAGCACCTACGAGCAGTACTTC.

The chain carries TRBV30 and TRBJ2-3; D is perhaps TRBD2 (7 bases). V shed 2 bases and J shed 3 bases, with 12 bases lying between them. The CDR3 runs 14 residues. Germline V lookup: CDR1 GTSNPN, CDR2 SVGIG (reference sequence). The CDR3: CAWSLGGGTDTQYF. Here the CDR3 DNA reads TGTGCCTGGAGTCTAGGGGGGGGTACAGATACGCAGTATTTT.

This clonotype has a handful of counts. For the CDR3, the DNA is TGCGCCAGCAGCCAAGATCAGGGCAGGGAGAATCAGCCCCAGCATTTT. Amino acids: CASSQDQGRENQPQHF. The rearrangement uses TRBV4-3 and TRBJ1-5; D is possibly TRBD1 (5 bases). The CDR3 consists of 16 residues. Trimming left V 0 bases short and J 4 bases short, with 13 bases between. In germline, CDR1 is LGHNA, CDR2 YSLEER.

This clonotype was seen a handful of times. This chain links TRBV12-3 or TRBV12-4 with TRBJ2-1; 8 nucleotides align to TRBD1. Germline trimming cut 8 bases from V and 7 bases from J; bases unmatched to any gene: 10. This CDR3 is built from 14 residues. CDR3 in amino acids: CASGGQGSWNEQFF. The CDR3 nucleotides read TGTGCCAGCGGAGGACAGGGAAGTTGGAATGAGCAGTTCTTC.

The chain uses TRBV11-1 and TRBJ2-1; 9 nucleotides match TRBD2. Trimming took 3 bases from V and 9 from J; bases not matched to a gene: 3. The CDR3 is 13 amino acids. The V gene's germline CDR1 is SGHAT and CDR2 FQDESV (reference sequence). CDR3 protein: CASSFSGRSEQFF. The CDR3 DNA is TGTGCCAGCAGCTTCAGCGGGAGGAGTGAGCAGTTCTTC.

V and J are TRBV28 and TRBJ1-5; tentatively, D is TRBD1 (6 bases). This CDR3 comprises 15 residues. Germline V gene data show CDR1 as MDHEN and CDR2 as SYDVKM. V was cut by 6 bases and J by 0 bases, with 12 bases left in between. The CDR3 loop is CASSQTGSSNQPQHF. CDR3 DNA sequence: TGTGCCAGCAGCCAGACAGGCTCTAGCAATCAGCCCCAGCATTTT.

This sequence joins TRBV15 and TRBJ1-6; unclear D gene. In germline, CDR1 is LNHNV, CDR2 YYDKDF (reference sequence). The CDR3 has 14 residues. V was clipped by 0 bases and J by 5 bases, with 5 bases between them. The CDR3 DNA reads TGTGCCACCAGCAGAGATACCCATAATTCACCCCTCCACTTT. Translation: CATSRDTHNSPLHF.

There are a few counts of this clonotype. The chain couples TRBV5-4 to TRBJ1-6, with D perhaps TRBD1 (6 bases). Trimming stripped 2 bases from V and 9 bases from J, with 18 bases between. Germline CDR1 SGHNT, CDR2 YYREEE (reference sequence). CDR3 length: 16 amino acids. Here the CDR3 reads CASSLGVGGIGSPLHF. DNA of the CDR3: TGTGCCAGCAGCTTAGGCGTAGGGGGTATCGGTTCACCCCTCCACTTT.

There are a few counts of this clonotype. The chain employs TRBV7-2 and TRBJ2-1; the D is unclear. CDR3 length: 12 amino acids. V was pared by 2 bases and J by 8 bases, with 7 bases between. CDR1 is SGHTA and CDR2 is FQGNSA in the germline V gene. CDR3 protein: CASSLFRDEQFF. CDR3 coding DNA: TGTGCCAGCAGCTTATTTCGGGATGAGCAGTTCTTC. The full variable domain, with the rest looked up from reference TRBV7-2 and TRBJ2-1, is GAGVSQSPSNKVTEKGKDVELRCDPISGHTALYWYRQSLGQGLEFLIYFQGNSAPDKSGLPSDRFSAERTGGSVSTLTIQRTQQEDSAVYLCASSLFRDEQFFGPGTRLTVL.

On this clonotype itself: Relative to the germline gene, one junction end is altered; a read error may explain this. V usage is TRBV6-4 and J usage is TRBJ1-5; D is possibly TRBD1 (5 bases). The CDR3 covers 16 residues. Germline CDR1 is MRHNA and CDR2 is SNTAGT. Here the CDR3 DNA reads TGTGCCAGCAGTGACTCAAGGACACAACATAATCAGACCCAACATTTT. It is translated as CASSDSRTQHNQTQHF.

The V call is TRBV20-1, the J call TRBJ2-3, with 10 bases fitting TRBD2. Germline V gives CDR1 DFQATT, CDR2 SNEGSKA (reference sequence). V gave up 3 bases and J gave up 2 bases; unmatched junction bases: 11. This CDR3 region has 17 residues. The CDR3 nucleotides are TGCAGTGCTAGTAACCAGCGGGGGGGGTCAATCACAGATACGCAGTATTTT. This codes for CSASNQRGGSITDTQYF.

The CDR3 spells CASSYSQLDNEQFF. DNA for the CDR3: TGTGCCAGCAGTTACTCACAGCTAGACAATGAGCAGTTCTTC. The chain uses TRBV6-5 and TRBJ2-1; D ambiguous. The germline V and J ends were trimmed by 0 bases and 5 bases, with 8 bases remaining between them. In germline, CDR1 is MNHEY, CDR2 SVGAGI. This CDR3 has 14 amino acids.

The V call is TRBV12-3 or TRBV12-4, the J call TRBJ2-2, with a weak D call TRBD1 (7 bases). The CDR3 contains 20 residues. V gave up 4 bases and J gave up 0 bases, with 24 bases separating them. The DNA of the CDR3 is TGTGCCAGCAGTTGGGGGGCCACCGTTGGGACAGAAGCGAACACCGGGGAGCTGTTTTTT. Amino acid sequence: CASSWGATVGTEANTGELFF.

The CDR3 DNA reads TGCGCCAGCAGCCCTTCAGGGGCCCATGGCTACACCTTC. Translating gives CASSPSGAHGYTF. The J gene is TRBJ1-2, the V gene TRBV5-1; weak D call: TRBD1 (6 bases). Deletions cut 4 bases from V and 6 bases from J, with 13 bases between. The CDR3 length is 13 residues. Germline CDR1 is SGHRS and CDR2 is YFSETQ.

V and J are TRBV19 and TRBJ2-1; TRBD1 aligns across 9 bases. Per the germline V gene, CDR1 is LNHDA and CDR2 is SQIVND (reference sequence). This CDR3 comprises 16 residues. J was trimmed by 3 bases and V by 3 bases; bases with no gene match: 6. CDR3 amino acids: CASSISGTGNYNEQFF. As DNA, the CDR3 is TGTGCCAGTAGTATCTCCGGGACAGGGAACTACAATGAGCAGTTCTTC.

The chain is built from TRBV4-1 and TRBJ2-3, with 13 bases matching TRBD2. The junction had 3 bases not matched to a gene; V was cut back by 0 bases and J by 12 bases. In germline, CDR1 is MGHRA, CDR2 YSYEKL. The CDR3 runs 14 residues. The chain's CDR3 is CASSQETSGRFQYF. The CDR3 DNA reads as TGCGCCAGCAGCCAAGAGACTAGCGGGAGGTTTCAGTATTTT.